These 21 T cell receptor beta chains share one sample of origin, sequenced in a study of T cell responses to AZD1222 COVID-19 vaccine. Some clones are missing from TCRdb's copy, which holds only in-frame ones; the method was immunoSEQ multiplex PCR. The profile shows 90,000 to 130,000 clones, roughly nine tenths of them singletons. Specimen: peripheral blood, collected on day 0 of AZD1222 vaccination. These receptors all stem from an adult in good health.

The chain links TRBV6-5 to TRBJ1-2; D is undetermined. Trimming left V 6 bases short and J 7 bases short, with 15 bases between. The CDR3 covers 13 residues. The germline CDR1 and CDR2 sequences are MNHEY and SVGAGI. CDR3 sequence reads: CASSPRVDGGYTF. The CDR3 region has the DNA TGTGCCAGCAGCCCCCGGGTTGACGGTGGCTACACCTTC.

The chain combines TRBV10-3 with TRBJ1-2; 11 bases align to TRBD1. The germline V gene encodes CDR1 ENHRY and CDR2 SYGVKD. There are 17 residues in the CDR3. The V gene end was trimmed by 0 bases and the J gene end by 4 bases; junction bases not matched to a gene: 7. CDR3: CAISESGQGVTTYGYTF. CDR3 DNA: TGTGCCATCAGTGAGTCGGGACAGGGGGTGACTACCTATGGCTACACCTTC.

The chain uses TRBV18 and TRBJ1-4; D might be TRBD1 (5 bases). The V gene lost 1 base and the J gene lost 12 bases, with 12 bases spanning the gap. This CDR3 has 13 amino acids. From germline, CDR1 is KGHSH and CDR2 LQKENI. In DNA, the CDR3 is TGTGCCAGCTCACCACGGGACTGGTCGGAACTGTTTTTT. Protein sequence: CASSPRDWSELFF. Looking up the rest from reference TRBV18 and TRBJ1-4 gives the full variable domain: NAGVMQNPRHLVRRRGQEARLRCSPMKGHSHVYWYRQLPEEGLKFMVYLQKENIIDESGMPKERFSAEFPKEGPSILRIQQVVRGDSAAYFCASSPRDWSELFFGSGTQLSVL.

The chain has TRBV30 and TRBJ1-1; D uncertain. The CDR3 is made up of 12 amino acids. The V end was cut by 8 bases, the J end by 1 base, with 11 bases between. Germline V gene data show CDR1 as GTSNPN and CDR2 as SVGIG (reference sequence). The CDR3 spells CAKSQGNTEAFF. DNA of the CDR3: TGTGCCAAATCTCAAGGGAACACTGAAGCTTTCTTT.

This rearrangement joins TRBV2 to TRBJ2-5; D may be TRBD1 (5 bases). CDR3 length: 15 amino acids. V was shortened by 3 bases and J by 2 bases, with 13 bases between the two germline ends. The germline gives CDR1 SNHLY, CDR2 FYNNEI. As DNA, the CDR3 is TGTGCCAGCAGTGATCCTATAGGGGTACAAGAGACCCAGTACTTC. Translating it yields CASSDPIGVQETQYF.

This chain links TRBV18 with TRBJ1-1; D not certain. This CDR3 contains 13 residues. Germline lookup yields CDR1 KGHSH and CDR2 LQKENI. The V gene lost 4 bases and the J gene lost 4 bases, with 10 bases spanning the gap. In DNA, the CDR3 is TGTGCCAGCTCACAATCAAGGTCCACTGAAGCTTTCTTT. As protein: CASSQSRSTEAFF.

V gene TRBV7-2 combines with J gene TRBJ2-1; a weak D match, TRBD2 (5 bases). Germline V gives CDR1 SGHTA, CDR2 FQGNSA. The CDR3 totals 13 residues. The V gene lost 5 bases and the J gene lost 6 bases, with 11 bases spanning the gap. The CDR3 DNA is TGTGCCAGCAGCCGCCCGGGGTCCAATGAGCAGTTCTTC. Amino acid sequence: CASSRPGSNEQFF. Combining the CDR3 with reference TRBV7-2 and TRBJ2-1 gives the whole variable domain GAGVSQSPSNKVTEKGKDVELRCDPISGHTALYWYRQSLGQGLEFLIYFQGNSAPDKSGLPSDRFSAERTGGSVSTLTIQRTQQEDSAVYLCASSRPGSNEQFFGPGTRLTVL.

The chain carries TRBV5-8 and TRBJ1-2, with 9 nucleotides matching TRBD1. Trimming took 4 bases from V and 0 from J; bases not matched to a gene: 4. Germline V CDR1 and CDR2: SGHTS, YDEGEE. This CDR3 contains 15 residues. CDR3 bases: TGTGCCAGCAGCCTTGGACAGGGGCCTAACTATGGCTACACCTTC. Translated: CASSLGQGPNYGYTF.

The V and J genes are TRBV30 and TRBJ1-6; D might be TRBD1 (6 bases). This CDR3 is built from 15 residues. Germline-derived CDR1 and CDR2 are GTSNPN and SVGIG (reference sequence). Trimming removed 2 bases at V and 10 bases at J, with 18 bases between. DNA of the CDR3: TGTGCCTGGAGTCGTGGGAGGACAGCAGCGTCACCCCTCCACTTT. This gives the protein CAWSRGRTAASPLHF. Full variable domain (outside the CDR3, taken from reference TRBV30 and TRBJ1-6): SQTIHQWPATLVQPVGSPLSLECTVEGTSNPNLYWYRQAAGRGLQLLFYSVGIGQISSEVPQNLSASRPQDRQFILSSKKLLLSDSGFYLCAWSRGRTAASPLHFGNGTRLTVT.

The chain employs TRBV5-4 and TRBJ2-3; D may correspond to TRBD1 or TRBD2 (5 bases each). Trimming stripped 5 bases from V and 2 bases from J, with 9 bases between. Germline V gene data show CDR1 as SGHNT and CDR2 as YYREEE (reference sequence). The CDR3 sequence is 13 residues long. The CDR3 sequence: CASREDNTDTQYF. The CDR3 DNA reads as TGTGCCAGCAGGGAGGACAACACAGATACGCAGTATTTT.

This chain links TRBV7-6 with TRBJ1-4; D ambiguous. The V gene lost 1 base and the J gene lost 3 bases, with 9 bases spanning the gap. Germline V gene data show CDR1 as SGHVS and CDR2 as FNYEAQ. The CDR3 sequence is 15 residues long. The CDR3 nucleotides are TGTGCCAGCAGCTTAGTTCCGGGATCTAATGAAAAACTGTTTTTT. It encodes CASSLVPGSNEKLFF. The full variable domain, rest sourced from reference TRBV7-6 and TRBJ1-4, is GAGVSQSPRYKVTKRGQDVALRCDPISGHVSLYWYRQALGQGPEFLTYFNYEAQQDKSGLPNDRFSAERPEGSISTLTIQRTEQRDSAMYRCASSLVPGSNEKLFFGSGTQLSVL.

This chain uses TRBV9 with TRBJ1-1; TRBD1 agrees at 7 bases. Germline V CDR1 and CDR2: SGDLS, YYNGEE. CDR3 length equals 14 residues. Losses at the gene ends were 3 bases for V and 1 base for J; bases not matched to a gene: 3. CDR3 in amino acids: CASSGQGRNTEAFF. DNA for the CDR3: TGTGCCAGCAGCGGACAGGGTAGGAACACTGAAGCTTTCTTT.

This clone was seen only once. The chain links TRBV19 to TRBJ1-1; TRBD1 matches 7 bases. The germline gives CDR1 LNHDA, CDR2 SQIVND (reference sequence). The length of the CDR3 is 13 residues. V trimming: 8 bases; J trimming: 5 bases; junction bases outside the gene matches: 8. The CDR3 sequence: CASATGVETEAFF. The CDR3 DNA reads as TGTGCCAGTGCCACAGGGGTAGAAACTGAAGCTTTCTTT.

The sample holds one count of this clone. The chain has TRBV7-9 and TRBJ2-1, with D tentatively TRBD1 or TRBD2 (5 bases each). The germline V gene has CDR1 SEHNR and CDR2 FQNEAQ (reference sequence). The CDR3 sequence is 15 residues long. V was clipped by 4 bases and J by 5 bases, with 15 bases between them. This CDR3 is CASSSGATGNNEQFF. CDR3 nucleotide sequence: TGTGCCAGCAGCTCCGGGGCGACGGGAAACAATGAGCAGTTCTTC.

The gene calls are TRBV3-1 (or the pseudogene TRBV3-2) and TRBJ1-1; unclear D gene. Trimming left V 1 base short and J 0 bases short, with 9 bases between. Germline loops: CDR1 LGHDT, CDR2 YNNKEL (reference sequence). This CDR3 is built from 15 residues. The CDR3 DNA reads TGTGCCAGCAGCCAAGGAGGGAGTCTGAACACTGAAGCTTTCTTT. Amino acids: CASSQGGSLNTEAFF.

For the CDR3, the DNA is TGCAGTGCTAGTTTCCGACGCGGGGGGGCCCACGAGCAGTACTTC. As protein: CSASFRRGGAHEQYF. J is TRBJ2-7 and V is TRBV20-1; 9 nucleotides agree with TRBD2. The CDR3 contains 15 residues. V lost 3 bases, J lost 5 bases, and 11 bases stayed unmatched. CDR1 is DFQATT and CDR2 is SNEGSKA in the germline V gene (reference sequence).

The rearrangement links TRBV6-2 or TRBV6-3 to TRBJ2-5; maybe TRBD2 (6 bases). CDR1 and CDR2 (germline): MNHEY, SVGEGT. The length of the CDR3 is 15 residues. V lost 5 bases to trimming and J lost 3 bases, with 16 bases between them. CDR3 sequence (DNA): TGTGCCAGCAGTCCCCGGAGTAGCGGTAAAGAGACCCAGTACTTC. Residues: CASSPRSSGKETQYF.

J is TRBJ2-1 and V is TRBV12-3 or TRBV12-4; D remains unclear. This CDR3 contains 13 residues. V was trimmed by 1 base and J by 12 bases, leaving 13 bases between them. The CDR3 loop is CASSLGYMDLQFF. As DNA, the CDR3 is TGTGCCAGCAGTTTAGGGTACATGGATTTGCAGTTCTTC.

V is TRBV30 and J is TRBJ1-6; TRBD1 matches 9 bases. The CDR3 is 14 residues long. With V trimmed by 3 bases and J by 7 bases, 4 bases remained unmatched. The V gene's germline CDR1 is GTSNPN and CDR2 SVGIG (reference sequence). CDR3 sequence: CAWRGQGGNSPLHF. The CDR3, as DNA: TGTGCCTGGAGGGGACAGGGTGGGAATTCACCCCTCCACTTT. The full variable domain, its missing parts supplied by reference TRBV30 and TRBJ1-6, is SQTIHQWPATLVQPVGSPLSLECTVEGTSNPNLYWYRQAAGRGLQLLFYSVGIGQISSEVPQNLSASRPQDRQFILSSKKLLLSDSGFYLCAWRGQGGNSPLHFGNGTRLTVT.

The V gene is TRBV19, the J gene TRBJ2-2; TRBD1 aligns across 7 bases. The CDR3 length is 17 residues. Germline loops: CDR1 LNHDA, CDR2 SQIVND (reference sequence). V shed 4 bases, J shed 4 bases, and the junction held 12 bases outside the gene matches. CDR3 nucleotides: TGTGCCAGTAGTAATAGTGGAAGGGGGCGGGCCACCGGGGAGCTGTTTTTT. As protein: CASSNSGRGRATGELFF.

This chain connects TRBV2 to TRBJ1-1; no definite D call. Germline CDR1 reads SNHLY; CDR2 reads FYNNEI. This CDR3 region has 13 residues. Between the trimmed V and J ends, which lost 4 bases and 3 bases, there was a span of 9 bases. The CDR3 sequence is CASSALLDTEAFF. In DNA, the CDR3 is TGTGCCAGCAGTGCCCTCTTGGACACTGAAGCTTTCTTT.